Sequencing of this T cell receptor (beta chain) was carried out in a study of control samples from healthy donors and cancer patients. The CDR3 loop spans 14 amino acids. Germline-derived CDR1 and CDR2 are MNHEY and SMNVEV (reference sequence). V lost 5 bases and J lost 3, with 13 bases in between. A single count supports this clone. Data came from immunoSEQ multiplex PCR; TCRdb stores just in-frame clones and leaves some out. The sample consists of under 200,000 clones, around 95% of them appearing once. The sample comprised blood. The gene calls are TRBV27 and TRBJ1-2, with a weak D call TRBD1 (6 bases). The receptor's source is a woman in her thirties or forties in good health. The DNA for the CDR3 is TGTGCCAGCAGTCCCCTAGGGGGGGACTATGGCTACACCTTC. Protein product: CASSPLGGDYGYTF.